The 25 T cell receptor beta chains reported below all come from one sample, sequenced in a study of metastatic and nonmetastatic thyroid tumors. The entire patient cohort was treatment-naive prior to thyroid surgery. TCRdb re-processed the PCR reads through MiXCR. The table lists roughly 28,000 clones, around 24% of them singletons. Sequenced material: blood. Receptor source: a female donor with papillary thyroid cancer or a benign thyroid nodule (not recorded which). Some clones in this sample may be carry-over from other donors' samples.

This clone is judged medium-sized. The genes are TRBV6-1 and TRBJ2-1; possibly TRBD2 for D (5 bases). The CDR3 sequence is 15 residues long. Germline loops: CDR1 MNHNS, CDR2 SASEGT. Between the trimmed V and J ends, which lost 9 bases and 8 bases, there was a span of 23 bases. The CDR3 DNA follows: TGTGCCAGTTTCAGCCCAACAGAGGGTGTCGATGAGCAGTTCTTC. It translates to CASFSPTEGVDEQFF.

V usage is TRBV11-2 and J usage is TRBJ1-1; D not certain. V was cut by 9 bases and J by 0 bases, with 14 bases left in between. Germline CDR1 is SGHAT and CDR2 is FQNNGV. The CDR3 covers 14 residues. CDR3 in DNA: TGTGCCAGTACCCTGGTCATGGTGAACACTGAAGCTTTCTTT. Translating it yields CASTLVMVNTEAFF. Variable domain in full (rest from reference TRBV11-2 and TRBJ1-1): EAGVAQSPRYKIIEKRQSVAFWCNPISGHATLYWYQQILGQGPKLLIQFQNNGVVDDSQLPKDRFSAERLKGVDSTLKIQPAKLEDSAVYLCASTLVMVNTEAFFGQGTRLTVV.

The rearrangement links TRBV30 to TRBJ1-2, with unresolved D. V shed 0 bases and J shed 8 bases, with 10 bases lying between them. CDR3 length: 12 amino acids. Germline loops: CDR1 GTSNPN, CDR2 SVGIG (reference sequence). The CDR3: CAWSVGIVGYTF. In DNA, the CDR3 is TGTGCCTGGAGTGTCGGAATCGTGGGCTACACCTTC.

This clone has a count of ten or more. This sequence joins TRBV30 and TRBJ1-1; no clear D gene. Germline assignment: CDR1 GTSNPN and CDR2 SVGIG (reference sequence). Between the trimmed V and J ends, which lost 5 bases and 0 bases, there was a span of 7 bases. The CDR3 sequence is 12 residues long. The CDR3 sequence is CAWGRLNTEAFF. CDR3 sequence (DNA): TGTGCCTGGGGGAGATTGAACACTGAAGCTTTCTTT. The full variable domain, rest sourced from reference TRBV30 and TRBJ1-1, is SQTIHQWPATLVQPVGSPLSLECTVEGTSNPNLYWYRQAAGRGLQLLFYSVGIGQISSEVPQNLSASRPQDRQFILSSKKLLLSDSGFYLCAWGRLNTEAFFGQGTRLTVV.

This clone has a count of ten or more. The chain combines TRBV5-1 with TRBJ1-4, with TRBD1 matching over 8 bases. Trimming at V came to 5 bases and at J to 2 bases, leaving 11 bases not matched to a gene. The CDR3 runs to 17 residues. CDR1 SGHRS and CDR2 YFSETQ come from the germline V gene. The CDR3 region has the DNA TGCGCCAGCAGTCTCCAGGGGGCGCTGGGCACTAATGAAAAACTGTTTTTT. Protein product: CASSLQGALGTNEKLFF.

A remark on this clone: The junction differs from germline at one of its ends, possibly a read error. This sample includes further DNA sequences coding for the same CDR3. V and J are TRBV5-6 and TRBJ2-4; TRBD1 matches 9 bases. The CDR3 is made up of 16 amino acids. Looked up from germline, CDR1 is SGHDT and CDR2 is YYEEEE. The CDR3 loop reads CASSRYTGQGLNIQYF. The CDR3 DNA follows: TGTGCTAGCAGCCGGTACACAGGACAGGGGTTAAACATTCAGTACTTC.

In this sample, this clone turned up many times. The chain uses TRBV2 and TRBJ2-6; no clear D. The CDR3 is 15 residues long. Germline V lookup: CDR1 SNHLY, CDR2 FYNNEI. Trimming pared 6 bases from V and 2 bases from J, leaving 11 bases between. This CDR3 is CASRPKRAGANVLTF. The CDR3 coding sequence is TGTGCCAGCAGACCCAAAAGAGCTGGGGCCAACGTCCTGACTTTC.

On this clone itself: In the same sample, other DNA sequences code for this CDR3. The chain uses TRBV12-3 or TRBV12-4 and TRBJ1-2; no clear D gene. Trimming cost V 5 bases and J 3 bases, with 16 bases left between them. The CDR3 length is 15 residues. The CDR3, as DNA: TGTGCCAGCAGTCCGTCGACACCGCAGGACTATGGCTACACCTTC. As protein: CASSPSTPQDYGYTF.

The CDR3 loop reads CASSLQGAVRVGTEAFF. The CDR3 region has the DNA TGTGCCAGTAGCCTACAGGGGGCTGTGCGAGTGGGCACTGAAGCTTTCTTT. This chain joins TRBV19 and TRBJ1-1, with 9 nucleotides matching TRBD1. Germline CDR1 and CDR2: LNHDA and SQIVND (reference sequence). J lost 4 bases, V lost 6 bases, and 15 bases had no gene match. CDR3 length equals 17 residues.

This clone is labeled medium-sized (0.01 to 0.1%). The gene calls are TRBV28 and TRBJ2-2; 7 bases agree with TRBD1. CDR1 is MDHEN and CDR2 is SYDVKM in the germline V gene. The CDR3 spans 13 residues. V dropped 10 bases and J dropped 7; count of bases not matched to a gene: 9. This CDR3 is CATDRARGGELFF. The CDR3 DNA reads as TGTGCCACCGACAGGGCCCGAGGCGGGGAGCTGTTTTTT.

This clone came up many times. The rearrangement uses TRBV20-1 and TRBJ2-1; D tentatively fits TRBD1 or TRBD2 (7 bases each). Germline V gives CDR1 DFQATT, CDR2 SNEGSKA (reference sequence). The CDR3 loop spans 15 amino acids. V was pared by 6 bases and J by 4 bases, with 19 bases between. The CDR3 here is CSAKGGTEGYNEQFF. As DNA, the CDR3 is TGCAGTGCCAAGGGAGGGACAGAGGGATACAATGAGCAGTTCTTC.

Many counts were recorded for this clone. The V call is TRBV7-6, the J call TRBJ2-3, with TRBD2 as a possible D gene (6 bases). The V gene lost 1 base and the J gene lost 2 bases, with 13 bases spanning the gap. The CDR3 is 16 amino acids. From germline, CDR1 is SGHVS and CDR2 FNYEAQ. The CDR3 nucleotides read TGTGCCAGCAGCTTAGGAAGCGGGCAATACACAGATACGCAGTATTTT. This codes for CASSLGSGQYTDTQYF.

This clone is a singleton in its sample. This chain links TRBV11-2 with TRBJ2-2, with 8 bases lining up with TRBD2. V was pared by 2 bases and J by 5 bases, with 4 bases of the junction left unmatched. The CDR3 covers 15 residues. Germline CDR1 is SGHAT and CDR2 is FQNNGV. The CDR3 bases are TGTGCCAGCAGCTTAAAGGGCGGGGGGACCGGGGAGCTGTTTTTT. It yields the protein CASSLKGGGTGELFF.

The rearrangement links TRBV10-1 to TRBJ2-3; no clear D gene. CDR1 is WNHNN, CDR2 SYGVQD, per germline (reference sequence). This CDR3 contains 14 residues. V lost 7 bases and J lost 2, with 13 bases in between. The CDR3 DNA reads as TGCGCCAGCACCCGGACCCCGACCACAGATACGCAGTATTTT. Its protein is CASTRTPTTDTQYF.

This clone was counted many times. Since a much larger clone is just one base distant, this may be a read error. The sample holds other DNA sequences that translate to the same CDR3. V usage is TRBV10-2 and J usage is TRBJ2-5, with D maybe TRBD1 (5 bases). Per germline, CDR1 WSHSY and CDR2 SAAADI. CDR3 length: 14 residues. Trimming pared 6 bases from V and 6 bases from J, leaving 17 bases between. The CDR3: CASRIGQGTKTQYF. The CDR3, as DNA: TGCGCCAGCAGGATAGGGCAGGGAACGAAGACCCAGTACTTC.

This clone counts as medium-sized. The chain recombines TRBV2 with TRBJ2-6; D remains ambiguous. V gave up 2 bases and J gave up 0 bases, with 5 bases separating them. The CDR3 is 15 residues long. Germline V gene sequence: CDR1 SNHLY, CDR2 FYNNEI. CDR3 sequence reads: CASSEKGSGANVLTF. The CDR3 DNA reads TGTGCCAGCAGTGAAAAGGGCTCTGGGGCCAACGTCCTGACTTTC.

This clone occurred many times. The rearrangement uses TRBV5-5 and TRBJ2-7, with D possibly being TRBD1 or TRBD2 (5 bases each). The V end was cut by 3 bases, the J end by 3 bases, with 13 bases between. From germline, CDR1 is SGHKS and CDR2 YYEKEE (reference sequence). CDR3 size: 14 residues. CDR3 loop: CASSSRDLYYEQYV. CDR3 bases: TGTGCCAGCAGCTCCCGGGACCTTTACTACGAGCAGTACGTC.

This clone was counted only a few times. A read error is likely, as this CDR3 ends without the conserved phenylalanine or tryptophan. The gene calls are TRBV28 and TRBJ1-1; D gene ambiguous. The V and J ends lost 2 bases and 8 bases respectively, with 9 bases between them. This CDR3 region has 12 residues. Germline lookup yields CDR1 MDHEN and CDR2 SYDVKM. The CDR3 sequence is CASSLGTVEAFS. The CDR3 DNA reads TGTGCCAGCAGTTTAGGTACGGTAGAAGCTTTCTCT.

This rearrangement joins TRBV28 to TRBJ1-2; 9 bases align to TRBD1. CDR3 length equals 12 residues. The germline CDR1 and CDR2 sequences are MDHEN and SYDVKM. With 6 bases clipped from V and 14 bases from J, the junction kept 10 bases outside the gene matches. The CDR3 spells CASSTPTDRGTF. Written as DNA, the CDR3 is TGTGCCAGCAGCACTCCCACGGACAGGGGAACCTTC.

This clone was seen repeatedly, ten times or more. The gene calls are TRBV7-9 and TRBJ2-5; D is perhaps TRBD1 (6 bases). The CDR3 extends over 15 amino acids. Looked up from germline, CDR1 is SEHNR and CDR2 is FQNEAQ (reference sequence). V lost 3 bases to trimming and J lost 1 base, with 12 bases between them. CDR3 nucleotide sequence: TGTGCCAGCAGCTTTAGAAGGGGGTTCCAAGAGACCCAGTACTTC. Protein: CASSFRRGFQETQYF.

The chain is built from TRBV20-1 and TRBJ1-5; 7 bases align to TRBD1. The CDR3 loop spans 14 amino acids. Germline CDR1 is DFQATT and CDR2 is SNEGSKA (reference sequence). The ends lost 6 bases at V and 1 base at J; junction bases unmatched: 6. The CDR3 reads CSARDRASNQPQHF. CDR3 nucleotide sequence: TGCAGTGCCCGCGACAGGGCGAGCAATCAGCCCCAGCATTTT.

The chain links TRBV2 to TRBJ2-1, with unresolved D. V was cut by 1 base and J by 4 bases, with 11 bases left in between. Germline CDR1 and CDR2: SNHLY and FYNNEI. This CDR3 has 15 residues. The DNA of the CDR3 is TGTGCCAGCAGTGAAGGGTTAGTTATGTACAATGAGCAGTTCTTC. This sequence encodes CASSEGLVMYNEQFF.

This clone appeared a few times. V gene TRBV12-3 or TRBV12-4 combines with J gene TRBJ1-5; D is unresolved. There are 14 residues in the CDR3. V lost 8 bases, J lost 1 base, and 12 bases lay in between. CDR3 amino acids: CASWRGQSNQPQHF. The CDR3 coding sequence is TGTGCCAGCTGGCGCGGGCAGAGCAATCAGCCCCAGCATTTT.

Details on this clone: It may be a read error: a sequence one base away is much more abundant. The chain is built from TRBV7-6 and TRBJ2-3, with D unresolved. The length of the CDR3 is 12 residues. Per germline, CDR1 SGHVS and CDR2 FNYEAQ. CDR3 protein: CASILHKGAQYF. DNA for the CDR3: TGTGCCAGCATCTTACATAAAGGTGCGCAGTATTTT.

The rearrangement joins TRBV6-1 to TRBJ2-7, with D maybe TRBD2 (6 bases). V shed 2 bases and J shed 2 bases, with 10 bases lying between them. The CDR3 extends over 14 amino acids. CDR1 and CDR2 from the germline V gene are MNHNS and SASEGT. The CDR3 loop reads CASSESWTTYEQYF. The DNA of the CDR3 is TGTGCCAGCAGTGAAAGTTGGACTACCTACGAGCAGTACTTC.